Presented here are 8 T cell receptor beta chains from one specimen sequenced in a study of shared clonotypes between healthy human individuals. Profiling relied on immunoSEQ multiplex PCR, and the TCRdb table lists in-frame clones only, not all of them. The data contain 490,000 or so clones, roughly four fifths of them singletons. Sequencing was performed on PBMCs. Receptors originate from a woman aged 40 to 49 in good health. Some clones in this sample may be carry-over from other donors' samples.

The chain's CDR3 is CASSVPSGRSLEQFF. CDR3 coding DNA: TGTGCCAGTAGTGTCCCTAGCGGGAGGTCCCTTGAGCAGTTCTTC. The V gene is TRBV19, the J gene TRBJ2-1; 11 bases match TRBD2. Germline assignment: CDR1 LNHDA and CDR2 SQIVND (reference sequence). CDR3 length: 15 residues. The V and J ends lost 5 bases and 9 bases, in that order; junction bases with no gene match: 9.

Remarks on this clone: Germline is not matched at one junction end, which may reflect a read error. For the CDR3, the DNA is TGTGCCAGCAGCTTAGGAGGGGCGAACATTGAAGCTTTCTTT. Translated, it gives CASSLGGANIEAFF. V is TRBV7-2 and J is TRBJ1-1; tentative D call: TRBD1 (5 bases). Germline assignment: CDR1 SGHTA and CDR2 FQGNSA. This CDR3 has 14 residues.

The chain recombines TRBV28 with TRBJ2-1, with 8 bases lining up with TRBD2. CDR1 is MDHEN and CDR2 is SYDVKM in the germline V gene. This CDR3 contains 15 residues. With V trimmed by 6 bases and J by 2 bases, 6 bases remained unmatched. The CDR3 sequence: CASREVSGTYNEQFF. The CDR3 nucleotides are TGTGCCAGCAGGGAGGTTAGCGGGACCTACAATGAGCAGTTCTTC.

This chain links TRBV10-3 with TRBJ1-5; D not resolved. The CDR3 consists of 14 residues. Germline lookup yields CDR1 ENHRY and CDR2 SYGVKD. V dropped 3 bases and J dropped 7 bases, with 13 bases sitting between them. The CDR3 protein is CAISEEGREQPQHF. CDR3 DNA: TGTGCCATCAGTGAAGAGGGTAGGGAACAGCCCCAGCATTTT.

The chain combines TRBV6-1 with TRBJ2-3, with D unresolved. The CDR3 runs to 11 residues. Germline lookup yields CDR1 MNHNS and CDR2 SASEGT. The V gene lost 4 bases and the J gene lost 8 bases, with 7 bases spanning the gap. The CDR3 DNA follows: TGTGCCAGCAGTGTAAGTCTTACGCAGTATTTT. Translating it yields CASSVSLTQYF.

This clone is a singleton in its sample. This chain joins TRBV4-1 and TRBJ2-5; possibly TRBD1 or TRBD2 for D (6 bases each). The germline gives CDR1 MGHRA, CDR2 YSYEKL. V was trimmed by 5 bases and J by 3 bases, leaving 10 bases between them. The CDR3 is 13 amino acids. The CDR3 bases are TGCGCCAGCAGCTTCGGGGGCGAAGAGACCCAGTACTTC. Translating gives CASSFGGEETQYF.

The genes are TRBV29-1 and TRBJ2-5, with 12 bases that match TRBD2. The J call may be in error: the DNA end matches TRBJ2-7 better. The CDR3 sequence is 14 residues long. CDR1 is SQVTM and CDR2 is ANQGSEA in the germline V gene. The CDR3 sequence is CSVGLAGSSYEQYF. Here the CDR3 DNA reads TGCAGCGTCGGACTAGCGGGAAGTTCCTACGAGCAGTACTTC.

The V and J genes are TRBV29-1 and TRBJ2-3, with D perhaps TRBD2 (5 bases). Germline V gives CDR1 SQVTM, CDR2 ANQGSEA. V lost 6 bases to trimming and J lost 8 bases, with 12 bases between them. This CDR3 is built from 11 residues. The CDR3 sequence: CSVTPAGTQYF. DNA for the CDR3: TGCAGCGTGACCCCTGCGGGTACGCAGTATTTT.